This TCR beta chain came from a study of OX40 agonist ivuxolimab in advanced cancers. Study-wide context: The patients received ivuxolimab by intravenous route every 2 weeks at 0.01 to 10 mg/kg. Eligibility admitted prior anti-PD-1, anti-PD-L1 or anti-CTLA-4 therapy; 35% to 40% had some. Cohort: approximately 83% men, mean age around 55, aged about 23 to 80. Notes on the study in general: The study found that CD8+ T cells averaged more expanded clones than CD4+.

The method was immunoSEQ multiplex PCR; TCRdb's version includes in-frame clones alone and lacks a portion of them. Among some 71,000 clones listed, 86% were seen once. Turning to this clone: The antigen remains unidentified.

Germline V lookup: CDR1 SEHNR, CDR2 FQNEAQ (reference sequence). CDR3 length: 16 residues. V dropped 0 bases and J dropped 6; count of bases not matched to a gene: 5. The chain is built from TRBV7-9 and TRBJ1-5; 10 positions match TRBD1. The clonotype comes from an adult with an advanced solid tumor such as melanoma, head and neck, liver or kidney cancer. The material was CD4+ or CD8+ T cells sorted from blood, obtained in a trial of the OX40 agonist ivuxolimab. CDR3 amino acids: CASSLAGTGVGQPQHF. CDR3 in DNA: TGTGCCAGCAGCTTAGCCGGGACAGGGGTAGGTCAGCCCCAGCATTTT.